This entry describes one T cell receptor beta chain. Its antigen has not been determined. Nothing much larger sits one base from this clone, and base qualities are not available. This sample was included in a study of control samples from healthy donors and cancer patients (dated by TCRdb to between 2020 and 2021). Library preparation was by the immunoSEQ multiplex PCR assay. Here the immuneACCESS table is served through TCRdb, limited to in-frame sequences with V and J called. Missing clones are a known gap in these copies; in checked studies unresolved V genes cover under half, and the rest lacks a known reason. The sample table lists 150,000 to 200,000 clones, around 91% of them with a count of one. The ten most abundant clones make up approximately 1.4% of the sample. The germline V gene gives CDR1 as SGHAT and CDR2 as FQNNGV. V and J lose 3 bases and 6 bases, and a span of 14 bases separates them. The CDR3 runs 15 residues from the cysteine to the phenylalanine. Only the CDR3 DNA is retained, 45 bases long and in frame from the first base.

The sequencing sample was made of blood. The sequence was collected from a woman aged 25 to 39 in good health. The V gene is TRBV11-2 and the J gene is TRBJ2-2; the D gene could be either TRBD1 or TRBD2, each agreeing at 5 bases. The nucleotide sequence reads as follows: TGTGCCAGCAGCTTTGGGGACCGCGGGTCCGGGGAGCTGTTTTTT. It translates as CASSFGDRGSGELFF. The full variable domain, completed from the reference TRBV11-2 and TRBJ2-2 proteins outside the CDR3, reads EAGVAQSPRYKIIEKRQSVAFWCNPISGHATLYWYQQILGQGPKLLIQFQNNGVVDDSQLPKDRFSAERLKGVDSTLKIQPAKLEDSAVYLCASSFGDRGSGELFFGEGSRLTVL.